This TCR beta chain emerged from a study of blood T cells in healthy people across ages. Study-wide findings and caveats: Long-lived donors exceeded aged donors in naive CD4+ cells and diversity.

The sample holds a few counts of this clonotype. The target antigen is unknown. PCR was performed a second time for about 7 to 12 cycles using a sample-barcoded 5' primer and a J-beta primer mix. Each CDR3 protein gets one entry after TCRdb re-called the 5' RACE reads with MiXCR. The repertoire consists of around 1.5 million distinct CDR3 sequences, with about 43% occurring once and the leading ten covering 6.5% to 10%. The CDR3 is 14 residues long. The V segment lost 3 bases and the J segment 7 bases; nucleotides outside the gene matches: 5. Germline CDR1 and CDR2: MNHEY and SVGAGI. The receptor was isolated from a woman aged 18-29 years in good health. The chain uses TRBV6-5 and TRBJ1-5; 8 nucleotides align to TRBD1. What was sequenced was blood. The CDR3 bases are TGTGCCAGCAGTTATCGACAGGGGCGCCAGCCCCAGCATTTT. It codes for CASSYRQGRQPQHF.